The source of this T cell receptor beta chain is a study of regulatory T cells in long-lasting Graves disease. Whole-study context: Antithyroid drugs had been taken under 3 months by newly diagnosed Graves' patients.

The study, taken as a whole, reports: Newly diagnosed Graves' patients exceeded persistent ones in TCR diversity.

The germline gives CDR1 MNHEY, CDR2 SMNVEV (reference sequence). This CDR3 comprises 15 residues. Deletions cut 8 bases from V and 5 bases from J, with 22 bases between. Time point denoted: newly diagnosed GD, antithyroid drugs for less than 3 months. The TCR library was made from RNA extracted from PBMCs. This clonotype was observed at least ten times. Its antigen is not known. Libraries of TCR beta came from iRepertoire HTBI primers plus Arm-PCR of CDR3 regions. Source study methods: Taken together, the samples had 60 to 80 TRBV and approximately 15 TRBJ segments identified. MiXCR was run by TCRdb on the multiplex PCR reads, yielding one entry per CDR3 protein. The V and J calls come from TCRdb's annotation, not from the publication. The sample yields 550,000 or so distinct CDR3 sequences, around 12% seen once. In addition, the sample was reused for a study of T cells in Graves' hyperthyroidism and ophthalmopathy. This second study says: HTBI primers were used for first-round RT-PCR of the TCR CDR3.

This receptor was taken from a woman in her twenties or thirties with Graves disease. J is TRBJ2-7 and V is TRBV27; a weak D match, TRBD1 (7 bases). The sequences come from peripheral blood mononuclear cells (PBMCs), collected at new diagnosis, from a patient treated with antithyroid drugs. CDR3 residues: CASYPRPGGMNEQYF. CDR3 sequence (DNA): TGTGCCAGCTATCCCCGCCCAGGGGGGATGAACGAGCAGTACTTC.